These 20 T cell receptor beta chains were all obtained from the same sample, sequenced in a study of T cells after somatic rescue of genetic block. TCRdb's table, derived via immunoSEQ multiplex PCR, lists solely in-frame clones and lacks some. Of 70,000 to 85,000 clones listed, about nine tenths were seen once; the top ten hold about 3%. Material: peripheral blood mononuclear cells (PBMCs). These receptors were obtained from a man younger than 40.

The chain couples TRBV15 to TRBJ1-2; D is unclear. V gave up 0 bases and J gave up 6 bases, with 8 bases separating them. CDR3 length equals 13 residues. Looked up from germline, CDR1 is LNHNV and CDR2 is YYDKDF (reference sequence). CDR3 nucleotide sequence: TGTGCCACCAGCAGAGATGTCAGGAATGGCTACACCTTC. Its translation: CATSRDVRNGYTF.

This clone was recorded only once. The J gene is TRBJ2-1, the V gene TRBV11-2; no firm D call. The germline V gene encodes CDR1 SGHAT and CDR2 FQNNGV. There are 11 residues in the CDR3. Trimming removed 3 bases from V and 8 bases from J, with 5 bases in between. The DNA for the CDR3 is TGTGCCAGCAGCTTTGGGGATGAGCAGTTCTTC. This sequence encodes CASSFGDEQFF.

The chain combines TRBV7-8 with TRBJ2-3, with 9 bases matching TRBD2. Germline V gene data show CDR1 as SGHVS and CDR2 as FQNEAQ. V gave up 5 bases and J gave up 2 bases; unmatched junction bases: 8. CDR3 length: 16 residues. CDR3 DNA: TGTGCCAGCAGCGCGGCGAGCGGGGGGTTCACAGATACGCAGTATTTT. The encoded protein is CASSAASGGFTDTQYF.

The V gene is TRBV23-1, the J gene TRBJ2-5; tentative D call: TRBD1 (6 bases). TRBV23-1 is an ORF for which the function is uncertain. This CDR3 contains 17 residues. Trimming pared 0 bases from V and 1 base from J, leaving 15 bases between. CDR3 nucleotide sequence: TGCGCCAGCAGTCAATCTGGGGGACATGGAGGCCAAGAGACCCAGTACTTC. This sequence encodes CASSQSGGHGGQETQYF.

For the CDR3, the DNA is TGCAGCGTTGAGGTTACCTCCACAGGGACCCAGTACTTC. Protein: CSVEVTSTGTQYF. This chain joins TRBV29-1 and TRBJ2-5; D perhaps matches TRBD1 (5 bases). The V end was cut by 3 bases, the J end by 7 bases, with 15 bases between. CDR3 size: 13 residues. The germline CDR1 and CDR2 sequences are SQVTM and ANQGSEA.

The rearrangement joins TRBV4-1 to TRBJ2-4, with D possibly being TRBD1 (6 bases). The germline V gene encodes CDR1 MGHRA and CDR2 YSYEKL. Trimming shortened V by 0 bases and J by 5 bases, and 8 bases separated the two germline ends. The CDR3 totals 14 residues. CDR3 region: CASSQDPGENIQYF. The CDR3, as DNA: TGCGCCAGCAGCCAAGATCCAGGGGAAAACATTCAGTACTTC.

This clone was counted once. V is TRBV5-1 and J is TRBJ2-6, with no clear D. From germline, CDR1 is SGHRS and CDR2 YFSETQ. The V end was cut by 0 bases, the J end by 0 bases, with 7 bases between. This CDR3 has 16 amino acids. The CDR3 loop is CASSLGLFSGANVLTF. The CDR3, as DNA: TGCGCCAGCAGCTTGGGTTTATTCTCTGGGGCCAACGTCCTGACTTTC.

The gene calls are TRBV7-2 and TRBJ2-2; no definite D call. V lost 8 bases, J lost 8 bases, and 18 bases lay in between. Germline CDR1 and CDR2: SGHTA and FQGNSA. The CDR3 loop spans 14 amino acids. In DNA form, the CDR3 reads TGTGCCAGCTCCTCCCAGGTACTCAGGGGGGAGCTGTTTTTT. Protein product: CASSSQVLRGELFF.

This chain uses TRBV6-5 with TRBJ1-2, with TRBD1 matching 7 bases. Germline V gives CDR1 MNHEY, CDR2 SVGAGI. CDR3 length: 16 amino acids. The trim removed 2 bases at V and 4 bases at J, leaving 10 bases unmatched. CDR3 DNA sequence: TGTGCCAGCAGTTACCTGAGGACAGGAGGGGGCTATGGCTACACCTTC. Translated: CASSYLRTGGGYGYTF.

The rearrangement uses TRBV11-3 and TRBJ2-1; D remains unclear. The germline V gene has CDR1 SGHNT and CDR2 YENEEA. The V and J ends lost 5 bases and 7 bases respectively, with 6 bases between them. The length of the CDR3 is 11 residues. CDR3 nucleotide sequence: TGTGCCAGCAGCCGTACGAATGAGCAGTTCTTC. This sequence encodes CASSRTNEQFF.

The CDR3 DNA follows: TGTGCCAGCAGTTTATTAGTAGCGGGATGGACAGAGACCCAGTACTTC. It specifies CASSLLVAGWTETQYF. The chain links TRBV28 to TRBJ2-5, with 8 bases lining up with TRBD2. V lost 1 base, J lost 4 bases, and 8 bases stayed unmatched. The CDR3 is 16 amino acids. Germline loops: CDR1 MDHEN, CDR2 SYDVKM. The complete variable domain, with remaining parts taken from reference TRBV28 and TRBJ2-5, reads DVKVTQSSRYLVKRTGEKVFLECVQDMDHENMFWYRQDPGLGLRLIYFSYDVKMKEKGDIPEGYSVSREKKERFSLILESASTNQTSMYLCASSLLVAGWTETQYFGPGTRLLVL.

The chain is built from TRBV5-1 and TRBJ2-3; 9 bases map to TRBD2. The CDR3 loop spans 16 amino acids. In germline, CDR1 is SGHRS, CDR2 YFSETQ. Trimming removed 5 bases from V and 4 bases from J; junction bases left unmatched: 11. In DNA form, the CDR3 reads TGCGCCAGCAGGGAAATAGCGGGAGAACTTTCAGATACGCAGTATTTT. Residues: CASREIAGELSDTQYF.

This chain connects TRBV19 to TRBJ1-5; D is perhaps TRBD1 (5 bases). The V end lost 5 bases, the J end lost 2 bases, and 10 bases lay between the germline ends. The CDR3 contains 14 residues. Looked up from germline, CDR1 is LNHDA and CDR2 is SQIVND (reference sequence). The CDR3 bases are TGTGCCAGTAGTGATGGGGGGGGCAATCAGCCCCAGCATTTT. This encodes CASSDGGGNQPQHF.

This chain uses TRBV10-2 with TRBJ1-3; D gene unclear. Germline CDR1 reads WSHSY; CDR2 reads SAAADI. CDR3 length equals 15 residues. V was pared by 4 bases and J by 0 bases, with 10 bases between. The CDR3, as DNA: TGCGCCAGCAGTGTGGGGAAGGACTCTGGAAACACCATATATTTT. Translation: CASSVGKDSGNTIYF.

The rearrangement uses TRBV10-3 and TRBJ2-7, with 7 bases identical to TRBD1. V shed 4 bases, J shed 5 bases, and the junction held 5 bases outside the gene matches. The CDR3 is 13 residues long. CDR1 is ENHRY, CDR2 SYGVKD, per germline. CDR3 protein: CAISGQGVNEQYF. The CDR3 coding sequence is TGTGCCATCAGTGGACAGGGTGTGAACGAGCAGTACTTC.

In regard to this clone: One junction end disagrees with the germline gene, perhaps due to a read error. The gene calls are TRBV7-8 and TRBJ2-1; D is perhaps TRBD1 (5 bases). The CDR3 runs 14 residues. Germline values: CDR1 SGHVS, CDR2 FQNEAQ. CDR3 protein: CASSPNQDPDGALF. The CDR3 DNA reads TGTGCCAGCAGCCCGAACCAGGACCCCGATGGGGCACTCTTC.

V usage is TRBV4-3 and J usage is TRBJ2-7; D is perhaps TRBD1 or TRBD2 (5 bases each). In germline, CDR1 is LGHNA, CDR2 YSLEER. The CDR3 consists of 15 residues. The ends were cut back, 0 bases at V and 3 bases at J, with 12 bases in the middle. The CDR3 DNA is TGCGCCAGCAGCCAAGATCTGGGGGAAGGCTACGAGCAGTACTTC. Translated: CASSQDLGEGYEQYF.

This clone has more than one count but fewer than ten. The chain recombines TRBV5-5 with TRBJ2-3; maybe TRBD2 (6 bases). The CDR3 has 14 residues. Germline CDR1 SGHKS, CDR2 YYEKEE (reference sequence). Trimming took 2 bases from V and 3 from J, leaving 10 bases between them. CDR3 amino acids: CASSFGGQTDTQYF. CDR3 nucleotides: TGTGCCAGCAGCTTCGGGGGTCAGACAGATACGCAGTATTTT. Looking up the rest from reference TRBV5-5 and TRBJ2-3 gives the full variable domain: DAGVTQSPTHLIKTRGQQVTLRCSPISGHKSVSWYQQVLGQGPQFIFQYYEKEERGRGNFPDRFSARQFPNYSSELNVNALLLGDSALYLCASSFGGQTDTQYFGPGTRLTVL.

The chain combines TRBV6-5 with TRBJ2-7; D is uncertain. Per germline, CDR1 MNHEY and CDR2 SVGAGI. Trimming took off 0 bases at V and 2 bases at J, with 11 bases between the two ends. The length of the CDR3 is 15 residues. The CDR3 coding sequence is TGTGCCAGCAGTTACTCGGGAAGCCCAACCTACGAGCAGTACTTC. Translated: CASSYSGSPTYEQYF.

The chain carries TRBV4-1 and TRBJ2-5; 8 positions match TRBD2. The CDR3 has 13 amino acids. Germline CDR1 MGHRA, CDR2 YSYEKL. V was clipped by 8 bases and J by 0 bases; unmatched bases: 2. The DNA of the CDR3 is TGCGCCAGCTCGGGGGGGCACCAAGAGACCCAGTACTTC. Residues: CASSGGHQETQYF.